The 15 T cell receptor beta chains below were found in one sample sequenced in a study of shared clonotypes between healthy human individuals. Assay: immunoSEQ multiplex PCR; the TCRdb copy retains only in-frame clones and omits some. The table shows more than 400,000 clones, with about 95% occurring only once. The sequencing sample was made of naive CD4+ T cells sorted from blood. The sample's subset: CD45RA+ positively selected. These receptors were obtained from a young woman in good health.

This clone has only one observation. This chain connects TRBV5-6 to TRBJ1-2; TRBD1 matches 7 bases. This CDR3 has 14 residues. CDR1 is SGHDT and CDR2 is YYEEEE in the germline V gene. V dropped 5 bases and J dropped 9; count of bases not matched to a gene: 13. The CDR3 here is CASSNTGVLSSYTF. The CDR3 coding sequence is TGTGCCAGCAGTAACACAGGGGTTCTTTCGAGCTACACCTTC.

This sequence joins TRBV18 and TRBJ1-4; no definite D call. The CDR3 is 15 residues long. V dropped 5 bases and J dropped 6 bases, with 16 bases sitting between them. Germline lookup yields CDR1 KGHSH and CDR2 LQKENI. CDR3 DNA sequence: TGTGCCAGCTCAGTCTCCGGAAACCAAGATGAAAAACTGTTTTTT. It is translated as CASSVSGNQDEKLFF.

Concerning this clone itself: The identical CDR3 is also encoded by other nucleotide sequences in the sample. The chain is built from TRBV28 and TRBJ1-2, with 8 bases matching TRBD1. The V gene end was trimmed by 6 bases and the J gene end by 4 bases; junction bases not matched to a gene: 7. Germline V gene data show CDR1 as MDHEN and CDR2 as SYDVKM. This CDR3 region has 14 residues. DNA for the CDR3: TGTGCCAGCAGCTCCAGGGGGCGCTCCTATGGCTACACCTTC. As protein: CASSSRGRSYGYTF.

This chain connects TRBV14 to TRBJ1-1; D call uncertain. V lost 4 bases and J lost 1, with 7 bases in between. The germline V gene encodes CDR1 SGHDN and CDR2 FVKESK. The CDR3 loop spans 13 amino acids. The CDR3 loop reads CASSLHTNTEAFF. CDR3 bases: TGTGCCAGCAGCCTCCATACGAACACTGAAGCTTTCTTT.

This chain connects TRBV4-2 to TRBJ2-3; 7 positions match TRBD2. J lost 3 bases, V lost 1 base, and 7 bases had no gene match. This CDR3 spans 16 amino acids. CDR1 and CDR2 (germline): LGHNA, YNFKEQ. This CDR3 is CASSQGSGKKTDTQYF. Written as DNA, the CDR3 is TGTGCCAGCAGCCAAGGAAGCGGGAAGAAGACAGATACGCAGTATTTT.

Turning to this clone: Other DNA sequences in this specimen translate into the identical CDR3. The chain employs TRBV28 and TRBJ2-1; D is ambiguous. CDR1 MDHEN and CDR2 SYDVKM come from the germline V gene. The CDR3 contains 12 residues. The V end was cut by 3 bases, the J end by 1 base, with 1 base between. The CDR3 sequence: CASSLSYNEQFF. CDR3 bases: TGTGCCAGCAGTTTGTCCTACAATGAGCAGTTCTTC. Variable domain in full (rest from reference TRBV28 and TRBJ2-1): DVKVTQSSRYLVKRTGEKVFLECVQDMDHENMFWYRQDPGLGLRLIYFSYDVKMKEKGDIPEGYSVSREKKERFSLILESASTNQTSMYLCASSLSYNEQFFGPGTRLTVL.

The J gene is TRBJ2-5, the V gene TRBV27; D is ambiguous. Germline CDR1 is MNHEY and CDR2 is SMNVEV (reference sequence). The CDR3 covers 14 residues. Trimming cost V 2 bases and J 7 bases, with 14 bases left between them. As DNA, the CDR3 is TGTGCCAGCAGTTTAGATAACAAGTCAGGGACCCAGTACTTC. This translates into CASSLDNKSGTQYF.

This clone appeared a single time. The chain carries TRBV6-1 and TRBJ1-3; unclear D gene. This CDR3 is built from 15 residues. V lost 2 bases and J lost 3, with 11 bases in between. CDR1 is MNHNS, CDR2 SASEGT, per germline. The chain's CDR3 is CASSELVIYGNTIYF. As DNA, the CDR3 is TGTGCCAGCAGTGAATTGGTGATCTATGGAAACACCATATATTTT.

The J gene is TRBJ2-5, the V gene TRBV28; 7 nucleotides agree with TRBD2. Germline V gene data show CDR1 as MDHEN and CDR2 as SYDVKM. The CDR3 is 15 amino acids. J gave up 4 bases and V 5 bases, and 10 bases lay outside the gene matches. CDR3 residues: CASSPIGGKGETQYF. CDR3 DNA sequence: TGTGCCAGCAGTCCAATCGGGGGGAAGGGAGAGACCCAGTACTTC.

Remarks on this clone: This same CDR3 is encoded by further DNA sequences in the sample. J is TRBJ2-5 and V is TRBV18; no clear D. The germline V gene has CDR1 KGHSH and CDR2 LQKENI. The CDR3 totals 11 residues. Trimming stripped 3 bases from V and 5 bases from J, with 4 bases between. This CDR3 reads CASSPGETQYF. CDR3 DNA sequence: TGTGCCAGCTCACCCGGCGAGACCCAGTACTTC.

This clone was picked up one time. This chain's CDR3 is CASSPPNGGLRSNQPQHF. The CDR3 region has the DNA TGTGCCAGCTCACCACCGAACGGGGGGCTGAGGAGCAATCAGCCCCAGCATTTT. The chain links TRBV18 to TRBJ1-5; D possibly corresponds to TRBD1 (6 bases). CDR1 KGHSH and CDR2 LQKENI come from the germline V gene. Trimming took off 0 bases at V and 1 base at J, with 16 bases between the two ends. CDR3 length: 18 amino acids.

The rearrangement joins TRBV7-3 to TRBJ1-1, with D possibly TRBD1 on 6 matching bases. Trimming removed 2 bases at V and 4 bases at J, with 8 bases between. The CDR3 is made up of 13 amino acids. Germline-derived CDR1 and CDR2 are SGHTA and FQGTGA. The chain's CDR3 is CASSLQGTTEAFF. The CDR3 DNA is TGTGCCAGCAGCTTACAGGGGACCACTGAAGCTTTCTTT. The full variable domain, its missing parts supplied by reference TRBV7-3 and TRBJ1-1, is GAGVSQTPSNKVTEKGKYVELRCDPISGHTALYWYRQSLGQGPEFLIYFQGTGAADDSGLPNDRFFAVRPEGSVSTLKIQRTERGDSAVYLCASSLQGTTEAFFGQGTRLTVV.

V and J are TRBV7-6 and TRBJ1-1; D unresolved. The CDR3 covers 14 residues. CDR1 is SGHVS and CDR2 is FNYEAQ in the germline V gene. Between the trimmed V and J ends, which lost 0 bases and 8 bases, there was a span of 13 bases. CDR3 amino acids: CASSLAGRDTEAFF. The CDR3 bases are TGTGCCAGCAGCTTAGCCGGGCGGGATACGGAAGCTTTCTTT.

The gene calls are TRBV10-3 and TRBJ1-4, with TRBD1 matching 10 bases. Per germline, CDR1 ENHRY and CDR2 SYGVKD. CDR3 size: 16 residues. The V gene end was trimmed by 3 bases and the J gene end by 14 bases; junction bases not matched to a gene: 15. The CDR3 sequence: CAISDHGQGVGKGLFF. The DNA for the CDR3 is TGTGCCATCAGTGATCACGGACAGGGGGTCGGAAAAGGCCTGTTTTTT.

The chain is built from TRBV1 and TRBJ2-7. TRBV1 is termed a pseudogene. This CDR3 has 13 amino acids. CDR3 sequence reads: CTRPGRNHYEQYF. CDR3 DNA sequence: TGCACCAGGCCGGGACGCAACCACTACGAGCAGTACTTC.